These 4 T cell receptor beta chains were all obtained from the same sample, sequenced in a study of CD8 T cells in ankylosing spondylitis. TCRdb fed the 5' RACE reads into MiXCR, producing one record per CDR3 protein. Here the sample spans some 250,000 distinct CDR3 sequences, around 25% being singletons. Sequenced material: blood, either unsorted or a sorted T cell fraction (not recorded which). Receptors originate from a male donor with ankylosing spondylitis or in good health (not recorded which).

This clonotype was detected only once. The chain uses TRBV12-3 or TRBV12-4 and TRBJ2-5; D is unresolved. Trimming took 6 bases from V and 4 from J, leaving 9 bases between them. CDR3 length: 12 amino acids. CDR3 residues: CASRRQLETQYF. The CDR3, as DNA: TGTGCCAGCAGGCGCCAATTAGAGACCCAGTACTTC.

This clonotype showed up just a few times. This chain links TRBV29-1 with TRBJ2-3; D is unresolved. CDR1 is SQVTM, CDR2 ANQGSEA, per germline. The V and J ends lost 4 bases and 2 bases respectively, with 10 bases between them. This CDR3 region has 13 residues. CDR3 amino acids: CSVGVGNTDTQYF. The DNA of the CDR3 is TGCAGCGTTGGTGTGGGGAACACAGATACGCAGTATTTT.

The table lists this clonotype with many counts. The chain joins TRBV20-1 to TRBJ2-7; 8 positions match TRBD1. The germline CDR1 and CDR2 sequences are DFQATT and SNEGSKA (reference sequence). V was clipped by 5 bases and J by 2 bases; unmatched bases: 5. The CDR3 spans 13 residues. CDR3 amino acids: CSALGQATYEQYF. The CDR3 bases are TGCAGTGCTTTGGGACAGGCGACCTACGAGCAGTACTTC.

The V gene is TRBV20-1, the J gene TRBJ2-2; D unresolved. Trimming removed 0 bases from V and 1 base from J, with 9 bases in between. This CDR3 has 15 amino acids. The germline gives CDR1 DFQATT, CDR2 SNEGSKA (reference sequence). CDR3 sequence: CSARDLTQNTGELFF. The CDR3 bases are TGCAGTGCTAGAGATTTGACACAGAACACCGGGGAGCTGTTTTTT.